A single sample is the source of the 5 T cell receptor beta chains below, sequenced in a study of early T cells in non-severe SARS-CoV-2 infection. One entry per CDR3 protein, called by TCRdb with MiXCR from the 5' RACE reads. The table includes 80,000 or so distinct CDR3 sequences, over 12% detected once. Sequenced sample: whole blood. These receptors were collected from an adult who was a healthcare worker with PCR-confirmed SARS-CoV-2 infection or an uninfected control (not recorded which).

There are many counts of this clonotype. The chain combines TRBV7-9 with TRBJ2-7; tentatively, D is TRBD1 (6 bases). Between the trimmed V and J ends, which lost 4 bases and 4 bases, there was a span of 26 bases. CDR1 is SEHNR, CDR2 FQNEAQ, per germline (reference sequence). The CDR3 has 18 residues. DNA for the CDR3: TGTGCCAGCAGCTCCACCGTTGTGGGAATGGGGGCGCGGTACGAGCAGTACTTC. Translating it yields CASSSTVVGMGARYEQYF.

This clonotype has more than one count but fewer than ten. Here the CDR3 reads CAWEGWPSTDTQYF. The CDR3 DNA reads TGTGCCTGGGAGGGGTGGCCCAGCACAGATACGCAGTATTTT. J is TRBJ2-3 and V is TRBV30; D is possibly TRBD1 or TRBD2 (5 bases each). V was trimmed by 5 bases and J by 0 bases, leaving 12 bases between them. The CDR3 is 14 amino acids. The germline V gene has CDR1 GTSNPN and CDR2 SVGIG (reference sequence).

This clonotype was seen many times. The chain couples TRBV18 to TRBJ2-5; possibly TRBD1 for D (6 bases). This CDR3 is 14 amino acids long. Trimming stripped 0 bases from V and 6 bases from J, with 11 bases between. CDR1 and CDR2 from the germline V gene are KGHSH and LQKENI. The CDR3 here is CASSPPAGVQTQYF. The DNA for the CDR3 is TGTGCCAGCTCACCACCGGCAGGGGTACAGACCCAGTACTTC.

This clonotype was detected many times. The chain employs TRBV20-1 and TRBJ1-2; D is perhaps TRBD1 (5 bases). Trimming cost V 6 bases and J 2 bases, with 13 bases left between them. Germline V lookup: CDR1 DFQATT, CDR2 SNEGSKA (reference sequence). CDR3 length: 13 residues. Here the CDR3 reads CSAGTSQNYGYTF. The CDR3, as DNA: TGCAGTGCAGGGACTTCTCAGAACTATGGCTACACCTTC.

This clonotype was picked up a small number of times. The genes are TRBV5-1 and TRBJ2-5; D unresolved. Between the trimmed V and J ends, which lost 2 bases and 1 base, there was a span of 9 bases. Germline-derived CDR1 and CDR2 are SGHRS and YFSETQ. This CDR3 region has 14 residues. In nucleotides, the CDR3 is TGCGCCAGCAGCTTCGGAGCGTCCCAAGAGACCCAGTACTTC. Protein product: CASSFGASQETQYF. Using reference TRBV5-1 and TRBJ2-5 for the parts outside the CDR3, the full variable domain is KAGVTQTPRYLIKTRGQQVTLSCSPISGHRSVSWYQQTPGQGLQFLFEYFSETQRNKGNFPGRFSGRQFSNSRSEMNVSTLELGDSALYLCASSFGASQETQYFGPGTRLLVL.